This TCR beta chain was identified in a study of tumor and adjacent non-tumor tissue in lung cancer. About the research overall: There were some 12 adenocarcinoma, a couple of squamous cell carcinoma and 1 small cell lung cancer cases. Study observations and caveats: Significantly higher TCR diversity was found in tumor than normal lung.

CDR1 SNHLY and CDR2 FYNNEI come from the germline V gene. J gave up 2 bases and V 7 bases, and 5 bases lay outside the gene matches. CDR3 length equals 15 residues. No cell sorting was done before RNA was extracted from the tissue. Chemotherapy-naive patients with new lung cancer underwent thoracic surgery in China, August–late 2014. The library came from three nested PCR rounds adapted from ARM-PCR protocols. One entry per CDR3 protein results from TCRdb running MiXCR on the multiplex PCR reads. This table has 70,000 to 90,000 distinct CDR3 sequences, 65% to 90% appearing once. Comment on this clonotype: Its antigen is unknown. Since a much larger clone is just one base distant, this may be a read error.

Sequencing input: lung tumor tissue. The rearrangement links TRBV2 to TRBJ2-3; 11 bases are shared with TRBD2. This TCR came from a woman aged 50 to 60 with non-small cell lung cancer. The CDR3 DNA reads as TGTGCCAGCAAAAGACTAGCGGGAAACACAGATACGCAGTATTTT. It encodes CASKRLAGNTDTQYF.